These T cell receptor beta chains were read from a single sample in a study of blood T cell repertoires in COVID-19. Profiling relied on immunoSEQ multiplex PCR, and the TCRdb table lists in-frame clones only, not all of them. This sample has some 290,000 clones, with 85% to 90% found just once. Input material: peripheral blood. These receptors were collected from a woman under 40 with COVID-19, enrolled during active disease. Each CDR3 is given without its conserved first and last residue. The order of the fields is V gene, clone size, CDR3 protein. The size field is filled for only some rows; it gives once, few, many or a size class.

>TRBV27|NA
ASSLLAGGQETQY
>TRBV18|NA
ASSTGTGYSDEQY
>TRBV7-2|NA
ASSYSGGGRYGYT
>TRBV10-3|NA
AISEPTRSAGPTDTQY
>TRBV3-1/TRBV3-2|few
ASSQDRYEQY
>TRBV10-3|NA
AISEVGDYGYT
>TRBV5-5|NA
ASSLDIGQGTYGYT
>TRBV4-1|NA
ASSQEYREGTEAF
>TRBV5-1|NA
ASTFRTGNTEAF
>TRBV7-9|NA
ASSLGASMDEQY
>TRBV6-5|NA
ASSQKLAGGDEQF
>TRBV5-1|NA
ASSLAGSGNTIY
>TRBV12-3/TRBV12-4|NA
ASSLITNNEQF
>TRBV3-1/TRBV3-2|few
ASSQDRIGTSGREQF
>TRBV7-2|NA
ASSIKRAGGFTSYEQY
>TRBV2|NA
ASRGQGNQPQH
>TRBV10-3|NA
AISKGATLDEQY
>TRBV7-2|NA
ASSLYPERVKTYEQY
>TRBV28|NA
ASSLRYYGYT
>TRBV11-2|NA
ASSLTGGYGNTIY
>TRBV29-1|NA
SVRRDFTYEQY
>TRBV10-1|NA
ASGGQGPGELF
>TRBV27|once
ASSLSLGGGLFQPQH
>TRBV5-1|NA
ASSPLSGTSGRAAGELF
>TRBV4-1|NA
ASSQELSREGAREKLF
>TRBV11-1|NA
ASSTNRRIEQY
>TRBV7-2|NA
ASSLGLAETQY
>TRBV11-2|NA
ASSIRGQMNTEAF
>TRBV9|NA
ASTQGAGGYT
>TRBV24-1|NA
ATSDLKAERGRTDTQY
>TRBV28|NA
ASSGAGTGYEQY
>TRBV7-8|NA
ASSYGDRGYEQY
>TRBV2|once
ASSVRGETQY
>TRBV7-8|NA
ASSFGQETMNTEAF
>TRBV11-2|NA
ASSPIAGGEQF
>TRBV4-2|once
ASSQESGGDEQF
>TRBV5-4|NA
ASSSRQGPSEQY
>TRBV5-4|NA
ASSPGTSGPAYEQY
>TRBV5-3|once
ARSLWQGYYGYT
>TRBV28|NA
ASSDRTGDNQPQH
>TRBV7-9|NA
ASRDRGGDEQY
>TRBV29-1|NA
SVAPGQYTDTQY
>TRBV7-8|NA
ASSLATQGEQF
>TRBV20-1|NA
SASGLAGLNEQF
>TRBV5-5|NA
ASSSPTSVETQY
>TRBV9|NA
ASSPSPPGLGANVLT
>TRBV29-1|NA
SVLKPVGTAYEKLF
>TRBV24-1|once
ATRSGSSYNEQF
>TRBV7-8|NA
ASSLADRGPGYT
>TRBV24-1|NA
ATSAAGDSNQPQH
>TRBV13|once
ASSSGQGTDTQY
>TRBV4-2|once
ASSQGADSNYEQY
>TRBV29-1|NA
SVGASGRNNEQF
>TRBV24-1|NA
ATSDNPQASGHYEQY
>TRBV5-5|NA
ASSLELVPYNEQF
>TRBV3-1/TRBV3-2|NA
ASRPKSSGLNEQF